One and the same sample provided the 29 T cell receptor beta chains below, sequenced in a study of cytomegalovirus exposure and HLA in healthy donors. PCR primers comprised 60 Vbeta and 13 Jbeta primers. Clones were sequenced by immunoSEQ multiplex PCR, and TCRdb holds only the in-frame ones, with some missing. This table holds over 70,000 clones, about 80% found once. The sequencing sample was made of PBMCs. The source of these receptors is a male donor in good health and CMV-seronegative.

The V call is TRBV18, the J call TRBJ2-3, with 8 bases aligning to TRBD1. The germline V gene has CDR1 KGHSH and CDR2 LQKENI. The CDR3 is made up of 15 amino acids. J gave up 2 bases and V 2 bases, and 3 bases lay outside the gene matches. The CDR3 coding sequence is TGTGCCAGCTCACCAGGACAGGGCACCACAGATACGCAGTATTTT. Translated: CASSPGQGTTDTQYF.

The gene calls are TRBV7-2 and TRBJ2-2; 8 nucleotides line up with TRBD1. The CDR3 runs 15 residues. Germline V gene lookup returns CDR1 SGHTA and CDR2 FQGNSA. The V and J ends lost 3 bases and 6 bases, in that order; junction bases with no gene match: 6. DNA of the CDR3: TGTGCCAGCAGCTTCCAGGGGGCTAGGGCCGGGGAGCTGTTTTTT. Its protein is CASSFQGARAGELFF.

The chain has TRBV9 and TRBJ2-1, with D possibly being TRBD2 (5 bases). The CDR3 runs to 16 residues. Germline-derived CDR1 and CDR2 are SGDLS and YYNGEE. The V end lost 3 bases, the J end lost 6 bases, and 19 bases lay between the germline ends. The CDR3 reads CASSARAGLGPNEQFF. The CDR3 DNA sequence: TGTGCCAGCAGCGCGCGCGCCGGACTCGGCCCCAATGAGCAGTTCTTC. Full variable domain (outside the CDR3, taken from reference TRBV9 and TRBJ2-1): DSGVTQTPKHLITATGQRVTLRCSPRSGDLSVYWYQQSLDQGLQFLIQYYNGEERAKGNILERFSAQQFPDLHSELNLSSLELGDSALYFCASSARAGLGPNEQFFGPGTRLTVL.

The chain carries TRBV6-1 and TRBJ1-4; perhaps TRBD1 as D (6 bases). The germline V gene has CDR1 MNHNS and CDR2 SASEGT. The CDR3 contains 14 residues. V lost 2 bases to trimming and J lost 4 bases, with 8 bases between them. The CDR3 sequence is CASSESRGNEKLFF. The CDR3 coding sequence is TGTGCCAGCAGTGAATCCAGGGGTAATGAAAAACTGTTTTTT.

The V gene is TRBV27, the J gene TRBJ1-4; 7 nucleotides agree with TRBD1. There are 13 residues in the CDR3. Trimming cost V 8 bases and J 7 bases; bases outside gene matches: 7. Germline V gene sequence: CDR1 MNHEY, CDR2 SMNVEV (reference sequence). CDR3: CASSRQGGEKLFF. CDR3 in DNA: TGTGCCAGCTCAAGACAGGGAGGTGAAAAACTGTTTTTT.

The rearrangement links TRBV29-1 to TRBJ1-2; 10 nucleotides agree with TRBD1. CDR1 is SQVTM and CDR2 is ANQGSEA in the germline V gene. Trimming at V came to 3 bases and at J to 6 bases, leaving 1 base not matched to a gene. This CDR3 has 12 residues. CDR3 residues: CSVEDRGNGYTF. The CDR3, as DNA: TGCAGCGTTGAGGACAGGGGGAATGGCTACACCTTC.

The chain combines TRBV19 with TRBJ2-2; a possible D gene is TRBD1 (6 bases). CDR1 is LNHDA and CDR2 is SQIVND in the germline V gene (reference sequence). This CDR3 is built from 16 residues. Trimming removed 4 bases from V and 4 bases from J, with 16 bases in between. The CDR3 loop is CASSTQGNLVTGELFF. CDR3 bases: TGTGCCAGTAGTACCCAGGGGAATTTGGTCACCGGGGAGCTGTTTTTT.

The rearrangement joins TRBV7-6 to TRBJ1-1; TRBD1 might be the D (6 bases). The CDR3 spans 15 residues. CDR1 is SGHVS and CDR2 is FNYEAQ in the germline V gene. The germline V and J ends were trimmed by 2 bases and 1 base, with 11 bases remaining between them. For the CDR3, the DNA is TGTGCCAGCAGCTTATACAGGGTCGAGAACACTGAAGCTTTCTTT. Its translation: CASSLYRVENTEAFF.

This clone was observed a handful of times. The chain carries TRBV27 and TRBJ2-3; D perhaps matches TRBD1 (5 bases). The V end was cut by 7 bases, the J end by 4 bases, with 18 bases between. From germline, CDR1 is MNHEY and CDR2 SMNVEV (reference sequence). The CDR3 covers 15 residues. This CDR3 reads CASTPPQGSPDTQYF. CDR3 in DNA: TGTGCCAGCACCCCCCCCCAGGGATCGCCAGATACGCAGTATTTT.

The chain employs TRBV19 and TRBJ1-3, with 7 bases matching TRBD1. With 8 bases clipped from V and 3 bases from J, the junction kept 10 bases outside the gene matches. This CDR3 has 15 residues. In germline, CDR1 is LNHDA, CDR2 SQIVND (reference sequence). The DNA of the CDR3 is TGTGCCAGTGTCCAAACAGGGGAAAGTGGAAACACCATATATTTT. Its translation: CASVQTGESGNTIYF.

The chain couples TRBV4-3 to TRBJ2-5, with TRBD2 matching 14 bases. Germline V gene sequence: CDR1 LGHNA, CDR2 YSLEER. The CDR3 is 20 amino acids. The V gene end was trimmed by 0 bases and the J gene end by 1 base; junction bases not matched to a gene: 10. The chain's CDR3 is CASSQDRRTSGGFGQETQYF. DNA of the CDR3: TGCGCCAGCAGCCAAGATCGGCGGACTAGCGGGGGGTTCGGCCAAGAGACCCAGTACTTC.

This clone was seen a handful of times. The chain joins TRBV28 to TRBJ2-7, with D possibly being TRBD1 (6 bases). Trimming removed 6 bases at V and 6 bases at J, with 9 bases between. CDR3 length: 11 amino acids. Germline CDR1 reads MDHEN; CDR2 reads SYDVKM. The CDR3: CASSPRGEQYF. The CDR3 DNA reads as TGTGCCAGCAGCCCCAGGGGCGAGCAGTACTTC.

The CDR3 is CASSSGQGFGYGYTF. DNA of the CDR3: TGTGCCAGCAGCTCCGGACAGGGATTTGGATATGGCTACACCTTC. The chain links TRBV7-2 to TRBJ1-2, with 8 bases lining up with TRBD1. This CDR3 comprises 15 residues. The V gene's germline CDR1 is SGHTA and CDR2 FQGNSA. V trimming: 4 bases; J trimming: 5 bases; junction bases outside the gene matches: 9.

The CDR3 loop is CASSLGQGPYEQYF. DNA of the CDR3: TGTGCCAGCAGCCTAGGACAGGGCCCCTACGAGCAGTACTTC. The chain couples TRBV6-5 to TRBJ2-7; 8 bases agree with TRBD1. This CDR3 spans 14 amino acids. Unmatched junction bases numbered 6, after V lost 6 bases and J lost 2 bases. Germline V gives CDR1 MNHEY, CDR2 SVGAGI.

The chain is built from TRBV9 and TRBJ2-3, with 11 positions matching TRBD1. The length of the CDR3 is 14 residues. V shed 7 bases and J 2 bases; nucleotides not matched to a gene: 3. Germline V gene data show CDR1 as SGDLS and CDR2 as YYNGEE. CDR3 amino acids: CASAGQGATDTQYF. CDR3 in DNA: TGTGCCAGCGCCGGACAGGGGGCCACAGATACGCAGTATTTT.

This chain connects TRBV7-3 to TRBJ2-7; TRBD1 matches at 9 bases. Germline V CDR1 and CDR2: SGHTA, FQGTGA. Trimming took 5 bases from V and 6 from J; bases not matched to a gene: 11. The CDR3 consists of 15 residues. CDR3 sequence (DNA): TGTGCCAGCAGCCCCCGGGGACAGGGACTCGGCGAGCAGTACTTC. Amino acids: CASSPRGQGLGEQYF.

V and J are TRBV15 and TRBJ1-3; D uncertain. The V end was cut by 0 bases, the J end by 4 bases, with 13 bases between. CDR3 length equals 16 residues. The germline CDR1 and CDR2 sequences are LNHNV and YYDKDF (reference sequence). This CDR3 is CATSRDVSGLGNTIYF. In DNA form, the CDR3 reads TGTGCCACCAGCAGAGATGTATCTGGGCTGGGAAACACCATATATTTT.

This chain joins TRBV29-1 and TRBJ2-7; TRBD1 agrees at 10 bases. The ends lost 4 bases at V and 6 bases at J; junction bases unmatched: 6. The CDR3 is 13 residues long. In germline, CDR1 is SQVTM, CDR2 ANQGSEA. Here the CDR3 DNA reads TGCAGCGTTGCCTCGGGACAGGGGTCCGAGCAGTACTTC. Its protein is CSVASGQGSEQYF.

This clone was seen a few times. The CDR3 reads CASSPRTGNFNQPQHF. CDR3 nucleotides: TGTGCCAGCAGCCCCAGGACAGGGAATTTCAATCAGCCCCAGCATTTT. This chain joins TRBV28 and TRBJ1-5, with 8 bases that match TRBD1. Germline-derived CDR1 and CDR2 are MDHEN and SYDVKM. CDR3 length: 16 residues. Trimming cost V 6 bases and J 3 bases; bases outside gene matches: 10.

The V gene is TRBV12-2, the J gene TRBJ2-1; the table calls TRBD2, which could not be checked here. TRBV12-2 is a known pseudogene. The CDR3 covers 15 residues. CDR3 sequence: CASRLAAGRYNEQFF. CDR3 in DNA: TGTGCAAGTCGCTTAGCAGCGGGTCGTTACAATGAGCAGTTCTTC.

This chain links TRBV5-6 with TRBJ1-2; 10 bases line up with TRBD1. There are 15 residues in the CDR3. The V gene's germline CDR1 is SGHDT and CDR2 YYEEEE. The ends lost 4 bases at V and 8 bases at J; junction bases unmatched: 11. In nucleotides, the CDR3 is TGTGCCAGCAGCCTGACAGGGGGCCCCTCTAGAGGCTACACCTTC. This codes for CASSLTGGPSRGYTF.

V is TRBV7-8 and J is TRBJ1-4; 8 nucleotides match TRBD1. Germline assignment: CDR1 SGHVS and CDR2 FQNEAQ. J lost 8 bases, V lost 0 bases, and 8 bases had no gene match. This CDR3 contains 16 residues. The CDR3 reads CASSLAPTGVREKLFF. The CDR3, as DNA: TGTGCCAGCAGCTTAGCTCCGACAGGGGTGAGGGAAAAACTGTTTTTT.

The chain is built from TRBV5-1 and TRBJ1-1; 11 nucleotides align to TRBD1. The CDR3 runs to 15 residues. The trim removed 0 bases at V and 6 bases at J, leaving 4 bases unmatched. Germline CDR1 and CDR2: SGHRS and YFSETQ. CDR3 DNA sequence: TGCGCCAGCAGCTTGGAGCCGGGACAGGGGGCTGAAGCTTTCTTT. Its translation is CASSLEPGQGAEAFF.

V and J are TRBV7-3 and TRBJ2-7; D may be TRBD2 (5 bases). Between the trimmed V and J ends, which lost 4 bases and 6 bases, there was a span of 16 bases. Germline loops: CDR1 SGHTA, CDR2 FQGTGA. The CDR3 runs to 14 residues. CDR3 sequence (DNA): TGTGCCAGCAGCTCGGTAGCGCTAGAGGGCGAGCAGTACTTC. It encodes CASSSVALEGEQYF.

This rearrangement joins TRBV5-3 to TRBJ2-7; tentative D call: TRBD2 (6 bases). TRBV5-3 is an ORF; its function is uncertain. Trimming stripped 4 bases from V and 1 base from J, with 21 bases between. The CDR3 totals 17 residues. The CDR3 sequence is CARSRSCPGRGSYEQYF. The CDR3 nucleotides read TGTGCCAGAAGCCGTTCTTGTCCGGGCCGGGGGTCCTACGAGCAGTACTTC.

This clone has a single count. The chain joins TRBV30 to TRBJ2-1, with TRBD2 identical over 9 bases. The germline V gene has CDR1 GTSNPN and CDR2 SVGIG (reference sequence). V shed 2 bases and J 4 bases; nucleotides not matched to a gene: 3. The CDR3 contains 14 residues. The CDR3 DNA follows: TGTGCCTGGAGTAAGAGCGGGGGGTACAATGAGCAGTTCTTC. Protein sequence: CAWSKSGGYNEQFF. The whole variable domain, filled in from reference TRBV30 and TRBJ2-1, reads SQTIHQWPATLVQPVGSPLSLECTVEGTSNPNLYWYRQAAGRGLQLLFYSVGIGQISSEVPQNLSASRPQDRQFILSSKKLLLSDSGFYLCAWSKSGGYNEQFFGPGTRLTVL.

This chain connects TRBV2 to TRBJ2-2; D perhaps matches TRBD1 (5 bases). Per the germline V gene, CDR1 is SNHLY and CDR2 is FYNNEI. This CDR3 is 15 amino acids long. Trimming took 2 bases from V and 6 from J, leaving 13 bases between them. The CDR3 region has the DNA TGTGCCAGCAGTGAAAACCCAGGGCAGGCCGGGGAGCTGTTTTTT. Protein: CASSENPGQAGELFF.

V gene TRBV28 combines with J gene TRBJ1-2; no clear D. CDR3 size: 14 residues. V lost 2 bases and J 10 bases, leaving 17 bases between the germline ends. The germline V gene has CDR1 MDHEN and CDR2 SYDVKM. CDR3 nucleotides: TGTGCCAGCAGTTTAAGGTCAGGCGCCGATGTCTACACCTTC. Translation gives CASSLRSGADVYTF.

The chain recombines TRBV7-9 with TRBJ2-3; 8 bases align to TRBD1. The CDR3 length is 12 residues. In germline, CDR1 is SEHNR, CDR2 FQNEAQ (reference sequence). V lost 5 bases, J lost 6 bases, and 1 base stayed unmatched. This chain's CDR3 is CASSTGGDTQYF. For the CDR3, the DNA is TGTGCCAGCAGCACAGGGGGGGATACGCAGTATTTT.